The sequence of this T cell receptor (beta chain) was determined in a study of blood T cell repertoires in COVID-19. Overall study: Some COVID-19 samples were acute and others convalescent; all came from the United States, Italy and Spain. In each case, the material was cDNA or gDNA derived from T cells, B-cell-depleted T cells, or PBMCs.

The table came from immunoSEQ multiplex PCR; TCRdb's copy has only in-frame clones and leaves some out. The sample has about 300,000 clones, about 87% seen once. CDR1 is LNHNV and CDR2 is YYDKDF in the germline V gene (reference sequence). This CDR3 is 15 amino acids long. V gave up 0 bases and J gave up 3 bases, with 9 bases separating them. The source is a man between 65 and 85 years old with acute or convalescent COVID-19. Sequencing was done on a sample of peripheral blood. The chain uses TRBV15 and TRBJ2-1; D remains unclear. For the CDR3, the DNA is TGTGCCACCAGCAGAGACAAAGACTTCTACAATGAGCAGTTCTTC. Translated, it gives CATSRDKDFYNEQFF.